These T cell receptor beta chains were read from a single sample in a study of blood T cells in healthy people across ages. TCRdb itself ran the 5' RACE reads through MiXCR, one entry per CDR3 protein. The table includes 1.5 million to 2 million distinct CDR3 sequences, around 50% detected once. Sample: blood. All receptors come from a woman in her forties in good health. Each CDR3 is given with its conserved first and last residue. Fields, in order: V gene, clone size, J gene, D gene, CDR3 DNA, CDR3 protein. The D gene is left open where the match is weak. Size is stated for part of the rows, as once, few or many counts, or as a class when the clone is expanded.

TRBV20-1,NA,TRBJ1-2,NA,TGCAGTGCTAGAGATAGTCTCAACTATGGCTACACCTTC,CSARDSLNYGYTF
TRBV28,NA,TRBJ2-3,NA,TGTGCCAGCAGTTCGCCGTGGTTCGGGGATTCAGATACGCAGTATTTT,CASSSPWFGDSDTQYF
TRBV6-2/TRBV6-3,NA,TRBJ2-3,NA,TGTGCCGGCTGGAGAGGCGTGGATACGCAGTATTTT,CAGWRGVDTQYF
TRBV20-1,many,TRBJ2-5,TRBD2,TGCAGTGCTAGAGGAAGCGGGAGGGGTGAGACCCAGTACTTC,CSARGSGRGETQYF
TRBV7-3,NA,TRBJ2-5,TRBD2,TGTGCCAGCAGCGGAACTAGCGCCCCCTTGGAGACCCAGTACTTC,CASSGTSAPLETQYF
TRBV20-1,NA,TRBJ1-2,NA,TGCAGTGCTAGGCCGGATAACGGCTATGGCTACACCTTC,CSARPDNGYGYTF
TRBV20-1,NA,TRBJ2-1,NA,TGCGGTGCTAGTGGGGATGTTTCCTACAATGAGCAGTTCTTC,CGASGDVSYNEQFF
TRBV28,once,TRBJ2-5,TRBD2,TGTGCCAGCAGTGTACTAGCGGGGGACGGGACCCAGTACTTC,CASSVLAGDGTQYF
TRBV2,NA,TRBJ2-1,TRBD1,TGTGCCAGCAAGGACAGGGTGATGAATGAGCAGTTCTTC,CASKDRVMNEQFF
TRBV7-2,NA,TRBJ1-5,TRBD1,TGTGCCAGCAAACGGACAGGGAATAGCAATCAGCCCCAGCATTTT,CASKRTGNSNQPQHF
TRBV5-1,many,TRBJ2-5,TRBD1,TGTGCCAGCAGCTTCTCAGGGGGCCCCCAAGAGACCCAGTACTTC,CASSFSGGPQETQYF
TRBV12-3/TRBV12-4,few,TRBJ2-1,TRBD1,TGTGCCAGCACCCTCGACAGGGCCAATGAGCAGTTCTTC,CASTLDRANEQFF
TRBV20-1,NA,TRBJ2-3,NA,TGCAGTGCCGCGTACAGGTGGGATACGCAGTATTTT,CSAAYRWDTQYF
TRBV4-3,few,TRBJ2-5,NA,TGCGCCAGCAGCCAAGACAATTCCCAGGGCCCCCAAGAGACCCAGTACTTC,CASSQDNSQGPQETQYF
TRBV27,NA,TRBJ2-7,TRBD2,TGTGCCAGCAGTTCGTGGGGGGGACCCTACGAGCAGTACTTC,CASSSWGGPYEQYF
TRBV3-1,NA,TRBJ2-7,TRBD2,TGTGCCAGCAGCCAAGAGCCTAGCGGGGGCTCCTACAATGAGCAGTACTTC,CASSQEPSGGSYNEQYF
TRBV18,NA,TRBJ2-5,NA,TGTGCCAGCTCACCTTTTTTAGGAGTCCAAGAGACCCAGTACTTC,CASSPFLGVQETQYF
TRBV29-1,NA,TRBJ2-1,TRBD1,TGCAGCGTTGAATTTTGGTTTGGGACAGGGGCCAATGAGCAGTTCTTC,CSVEFWFGTGANEQFF
TRBV20-1,few,TRBJ2-1,NA,TGCAGTGCTAAAGGATGGGCGGTACCCTACAATGAGCAGTTCTTC,CSAKGWAVPYNEQFF
TRBV19,NA,TRBJ2-1,NA,TGTGCCAGTAGTGCGGGGTGGCACAATGAGCAGTTCTTC,CASSAGWHNEQFF